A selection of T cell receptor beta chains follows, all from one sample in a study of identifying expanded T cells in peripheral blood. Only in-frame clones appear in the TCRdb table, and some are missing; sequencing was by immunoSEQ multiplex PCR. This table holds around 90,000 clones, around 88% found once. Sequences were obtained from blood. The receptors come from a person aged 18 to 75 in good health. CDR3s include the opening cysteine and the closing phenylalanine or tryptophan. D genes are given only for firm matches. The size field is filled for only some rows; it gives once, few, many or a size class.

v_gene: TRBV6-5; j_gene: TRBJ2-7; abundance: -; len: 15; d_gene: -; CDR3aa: CASSYLRGSSYEQYF; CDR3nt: TGTGCCAGCAGTTACTTACGGGGCAGCTCCTACGAGCAGTACTTC
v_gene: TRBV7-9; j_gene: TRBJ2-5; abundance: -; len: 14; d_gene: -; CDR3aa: CASSLGTAQETQYF; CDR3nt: TGTGCCAGCAGCTTAGGGACTGCGCAAGAGACCCAGTACTTC
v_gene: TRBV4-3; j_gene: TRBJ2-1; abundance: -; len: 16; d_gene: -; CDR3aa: CASSLGTGSSYNEQFF; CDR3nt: TGCGCCAGCAGCCTCGGGACGGGAAGCTCCTACAATGAGCAGTTCTTC
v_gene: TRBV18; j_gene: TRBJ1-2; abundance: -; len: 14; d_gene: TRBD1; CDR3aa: CASSPRTGIDGYTF; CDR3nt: TGTGCCAGCTCACCCCGGACAGGGATCGACGGCTACACCTTC
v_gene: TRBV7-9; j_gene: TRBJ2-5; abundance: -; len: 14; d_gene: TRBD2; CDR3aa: CASSPTSGQETQYF; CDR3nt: TGTGCCAGCAGCCCAACTAGCGGTCAAGAGACCCAGTACTTC
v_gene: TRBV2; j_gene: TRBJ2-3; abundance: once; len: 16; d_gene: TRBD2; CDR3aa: CASSVWSGGDGDTQYF; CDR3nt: TGTGCCAGCAGTGTTTGGAGCGGGGGCGATGGAGATACGCAGTATTTT
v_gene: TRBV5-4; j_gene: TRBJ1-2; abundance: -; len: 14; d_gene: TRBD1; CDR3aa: CASSTGQADYGYTF; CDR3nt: TGTGCCAGCAGCACCGGACAGGCAGACTATGGCTACACCTTC
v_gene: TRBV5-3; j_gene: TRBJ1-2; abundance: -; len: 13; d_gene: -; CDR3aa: CASSEDALRGYTF; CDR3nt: TGTGCCAGCAGTGAGGACGCCCTAAGGGGCTACACCTTC
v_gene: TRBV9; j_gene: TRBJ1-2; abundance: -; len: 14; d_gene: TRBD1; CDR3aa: CASSVIDRADSYTF; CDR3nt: TGTGCCAGCAGCGTCATAGACAGGGCGGACAGCTACACCTTC
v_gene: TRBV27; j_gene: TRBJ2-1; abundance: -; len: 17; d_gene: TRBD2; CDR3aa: CASSLGTLAGGYNEQFF; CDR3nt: TGTGCCAGCAGTTTAGGGACGCTAGCGGGAGGCTACAATGAGCAGTTCTTC
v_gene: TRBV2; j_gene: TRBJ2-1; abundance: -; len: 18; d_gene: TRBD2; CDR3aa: CASSEEGLAGGLINEQFF; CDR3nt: TGTGCCAGCAGTGAAGAAGGACTAGCGGGGGGGCTAATCAATGAGCAGTTCTTC
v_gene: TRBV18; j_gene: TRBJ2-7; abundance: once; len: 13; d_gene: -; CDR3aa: CASSRQSSYEQYF; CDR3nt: TGTGCCAGCTCCCGACAGTCCTCCTACGAGCAGTACTTC
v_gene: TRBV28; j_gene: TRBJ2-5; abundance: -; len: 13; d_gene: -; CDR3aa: CASSLQYQETQYF; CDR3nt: TGTGCCAGCAGTTTACAGTACCAAGAGACCCAGTACTTC
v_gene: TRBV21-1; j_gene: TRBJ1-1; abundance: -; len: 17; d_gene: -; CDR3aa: CASSKRPNAVDRIEAFF; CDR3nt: TGTGCCAGCAGCAAACGCCCCAATGCCGTGGACAGGATTGAAGCTTTCTTT
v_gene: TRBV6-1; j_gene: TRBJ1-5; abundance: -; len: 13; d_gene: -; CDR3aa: CASRIVGNQPQHF; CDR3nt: TGTGCCAGCCGTATTGTTGGTAATCAGCCCCAGCATTTT
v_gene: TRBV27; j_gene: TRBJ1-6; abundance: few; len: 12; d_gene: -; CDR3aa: CASSWNNSPLHF; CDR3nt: TGTGCCAGCAGTTGGAACAATTCACCCCTCCACTTT
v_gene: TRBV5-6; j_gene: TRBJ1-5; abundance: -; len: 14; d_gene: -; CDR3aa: CASSLFIGDQPQHF; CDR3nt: TGTGCCAGCAGCTTGTTTATTGGGGATCAGCCCCAGCATTTT
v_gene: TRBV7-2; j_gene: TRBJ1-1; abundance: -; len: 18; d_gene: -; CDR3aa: CASSLFRPGMRSRTEAFF; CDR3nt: TGTGCCAGCAGCTTATTCCGGCCAGGGATGAGGAGCAGAACTGAAGCTTTCTTT
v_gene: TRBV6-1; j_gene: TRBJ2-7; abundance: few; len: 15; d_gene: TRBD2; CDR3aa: CASRASAGGSYEQYF; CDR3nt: TGTGCCAGCAGGGCATCGGCGGGAGGATCCTACGAGCAGTACTTC
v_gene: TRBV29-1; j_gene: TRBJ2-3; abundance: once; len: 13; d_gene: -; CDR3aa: CSVAPRVMDTQYF; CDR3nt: TGCAGCGTGGCCCCTCGGGTTATGGATACGCAGTATTTT
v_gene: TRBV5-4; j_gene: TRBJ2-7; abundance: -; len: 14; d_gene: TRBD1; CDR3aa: CASSLDRVSYEQYF; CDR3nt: TGTGCCAGCAGCTTAGACAGGGTTTCCTACGAGCAGTACTTC
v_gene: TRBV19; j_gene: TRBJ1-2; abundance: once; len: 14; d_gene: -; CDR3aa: CASSADRALGGYTF; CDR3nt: TGTGCCAGTAGCGCGGACCGGGCCCTAGGGGGCTACACCTTC
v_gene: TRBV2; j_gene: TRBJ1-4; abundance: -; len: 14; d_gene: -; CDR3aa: CASILQGTNEKLFF; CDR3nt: TGTGCCAGCATCCTACAGGGCACTAATGAAAAACTGTTTTTT
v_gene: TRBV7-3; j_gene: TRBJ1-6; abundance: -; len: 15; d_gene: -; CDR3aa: CASSLNGGNNSPLHF; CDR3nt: TGTGCCAGCAGTTTAAACGGGGGCAATAATTCACCCCTCCACTTT
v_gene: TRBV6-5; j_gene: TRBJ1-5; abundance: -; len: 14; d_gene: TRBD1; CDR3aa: CASRLQGEGQPQHF; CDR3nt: TGTGCCAGCAGACTACAGGGGGAAGGACAGCCCCAGCATTTT
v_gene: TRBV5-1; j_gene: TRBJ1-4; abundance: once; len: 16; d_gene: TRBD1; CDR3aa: CASSLSTGTGNEKLFF; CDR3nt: TGCGCCAGCAGCTTGAGCACAGGGACAGGTAATGAAAAACTGTTTTTT
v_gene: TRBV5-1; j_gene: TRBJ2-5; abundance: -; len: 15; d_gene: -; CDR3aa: CASSLTGSEQETQYF; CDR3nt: TGCGCCAGCAGCTTGACAGGGAGTGAGCAAGAGACCCAGTACTTC
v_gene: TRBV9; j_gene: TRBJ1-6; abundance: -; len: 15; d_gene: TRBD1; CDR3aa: CASSSSGQGHSPLHF; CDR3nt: TGTGCCAGCAGCTCCTCAGGACAGGGACACTCACCCCTCCACTTT
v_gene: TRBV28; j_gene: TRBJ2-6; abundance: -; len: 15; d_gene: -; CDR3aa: CASSSRQSGANVLTF; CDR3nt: TGTGCCAGCAGTTCCCGGCAGTCTGGGGCCAACGTCCTGACTTTC
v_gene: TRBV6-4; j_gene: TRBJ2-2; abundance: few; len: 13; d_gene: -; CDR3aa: CASSDSPAGELFF; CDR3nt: TGTGCCAGCAGTGACTCACCGGCCGGGGAGCTGTTTTTT
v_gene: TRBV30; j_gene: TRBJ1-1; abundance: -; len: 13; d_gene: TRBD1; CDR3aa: CAWRGQGSTEAFF; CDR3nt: TGTGCCTGGAGAGGACAGGGGAGCACTGAAGCTTTCTTT